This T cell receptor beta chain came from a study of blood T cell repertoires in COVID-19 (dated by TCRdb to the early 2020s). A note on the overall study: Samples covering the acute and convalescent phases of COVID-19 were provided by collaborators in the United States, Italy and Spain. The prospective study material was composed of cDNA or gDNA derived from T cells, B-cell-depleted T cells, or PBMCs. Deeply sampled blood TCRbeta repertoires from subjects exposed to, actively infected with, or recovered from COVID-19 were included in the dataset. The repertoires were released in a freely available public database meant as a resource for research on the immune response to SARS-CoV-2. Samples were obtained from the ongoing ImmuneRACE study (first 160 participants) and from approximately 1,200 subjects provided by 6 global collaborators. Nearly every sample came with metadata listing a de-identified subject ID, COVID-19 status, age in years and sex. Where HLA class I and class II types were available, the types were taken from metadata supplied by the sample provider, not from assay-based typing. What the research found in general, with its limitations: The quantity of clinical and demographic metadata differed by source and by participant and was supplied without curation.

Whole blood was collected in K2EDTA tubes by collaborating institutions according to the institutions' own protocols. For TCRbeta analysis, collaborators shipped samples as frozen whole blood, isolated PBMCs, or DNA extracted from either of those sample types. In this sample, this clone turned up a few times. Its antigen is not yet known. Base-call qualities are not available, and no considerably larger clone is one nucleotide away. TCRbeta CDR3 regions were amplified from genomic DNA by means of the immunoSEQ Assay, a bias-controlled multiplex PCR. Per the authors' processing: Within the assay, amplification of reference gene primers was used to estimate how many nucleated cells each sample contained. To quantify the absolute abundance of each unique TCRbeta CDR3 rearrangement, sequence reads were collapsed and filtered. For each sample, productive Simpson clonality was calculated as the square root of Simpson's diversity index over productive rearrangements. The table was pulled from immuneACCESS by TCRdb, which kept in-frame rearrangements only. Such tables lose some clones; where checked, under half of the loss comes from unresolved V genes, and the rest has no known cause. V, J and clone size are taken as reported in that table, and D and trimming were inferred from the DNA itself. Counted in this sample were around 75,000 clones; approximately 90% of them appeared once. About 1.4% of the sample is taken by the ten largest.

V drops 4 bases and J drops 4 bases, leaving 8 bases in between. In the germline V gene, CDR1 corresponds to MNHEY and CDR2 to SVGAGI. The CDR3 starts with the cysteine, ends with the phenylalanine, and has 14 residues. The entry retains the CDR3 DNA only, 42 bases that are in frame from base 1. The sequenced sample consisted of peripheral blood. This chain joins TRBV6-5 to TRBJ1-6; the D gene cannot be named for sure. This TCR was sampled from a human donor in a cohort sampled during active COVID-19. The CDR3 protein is CASSSTGYNSPLHF. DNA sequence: TGTGCCAGCAGTTCGACGGGTTATAATTCACCCCTCCACTTT.